This T cell receptor beta chain originates from a study of blood T cell repertoires in COVID-19. On the study more broadly: Donors in the United States, Italy and Spain gave samples during acute or convalescent COVID-19. From T cells, B-cell-depleted T cells, or PBMCs came the material, which was cDNA or gDNA.

CDR1 is SQVTM and CDR2 is ANQGSEA in the germline V gene. Trimming removed 4 bases from V and 2 bases from J; junction bases left unmatched: 6. The CDR3 spans 16 residues. In the original analysis: Scientists estimated how many nucleated cells there were by amplifying reference gene primers. Measured with immunoSEQ multiplex PCR; TCRdb has only the in-frame clones, and not every one. The D gene and trimming were derived from the DNA, and the V and J assignments and clone size from that table. The sample yields roughly 54,000 clones, 86% seen once. This TCR came from a woman aged 55-69 years with acute or convalescent COVID-19. Sequenced input: peripheral blood. The chain has TRBV29-1 and TRBJ1-5, with 12 bases lining up with TRBD1. CDR3 amino acids: CSVAGQGAFGNQPQHF. The CDR3 DNA reads as TGCAGCGTTGCGGGACAGGGGGCATTTGGCAATCAGCCCCAGCATTTT.